One sample yielded the 12 T cell receptor beta chains listed below, sequenced in a study of cytotoxic CD8 clonotypes in ibrutinib-treated CLL. Sequenced by immunoSEQ multiplex PCR; TCRdb stores in-frame clones only, minus some. The sample lists 30,000 or so clones, 76% occurring once. The input for sequencing was PBMCs, taken after 36 months of ibrutinib treatment. The source is a human donor with chronic lymphocytic leukemia.

This chain joins TRBV4-1 and TRBJ2-2; D may be TRBD1 or TRBD2 (6 bases each). Germline loops: CDR1 MGHRA, CDR2 YSYEKL. The V and J ends lost 9 bases and 4 bases respectively, with 15 bases between them. CDR3 size: 14 residues. This chain's CDR3 is CASQPGGRTGELFF. The CDR3 DNA reads TGCGCCAGTCAGCCCGGGGGCCGCACCGGGGAGCTGTTTTTT.

This sequence joins TRBV7-8 and TRBJ2-3; maybe TRBD1 (6 bases). CDR3 length: 13 amino acids. Germline loops: CDR1 SGHVS, CDR2 FQNEAQ. V lost 5 bases to trimming and J lost 7 bases, with 13 bases between them. The CDR3 here is CASSQGLGNTQYF. In DNA, the CDR3 is TGTGCCAGCAGCCAGGGGTTAGGAAATACGCAGTATTTT.

This sequence joins TRBV30 and TRBJ1-2, with 7 bases aligning to TRBD1. Trimming at V came to 3 bases and at J to 4 bases, leaving 8 bases not matched to a gene. Per germline, CDR1 GTSNPN and CDR2 SVGIG (reference sequence). The length of the CDR3 is 14 residues. Written as DNA, the CDR3 is TGTGCCTGGAGGCGACAGGGCTTCGCCTATGGCTACACCTTC. It translates to CAWRRQGFAYGYTF.

This chain uses TRBV2 with TRBJ2-3; 10 nucleotides line up with TRBD2. Germline-derived CDR1 and CDR2 are SNHLY and FYNNEI. This CDR3 spans 16 amino acids. The J segment lost 2 bases and the V segment lost 4 bases, leaving 6 bases of the junction unmatched. This CDR3 reads CASSAGLAANTDTQYF. DNA of the CDR3: TGTGCCAGCAGTGCCGGACTAGCGGCCAACACAGATACGCAGTATTTT. The full variable domain, completed using reference TRBV2 and TRBJ2-3, is EPEVTQTPSHQVTQMGQEVILRCVPISNHLYFYWYRQILGQKVEFLVSFYNNEISEKSEIFDDQFSVERPDGSNFTLKIRSTKLEDSAMYFCASSAGLAANTDTQYFGPGTRLTVL.

The chain joins TRBV7-9 to TRBJ1-2; D is unresolved. Trimming shortened V by 5 bases and J by 6 bases, and 19 bases separated the two germline ends. Germline-derived CDR1 and CDR2 are SEHNR and FQNEAQ (reference sequence). The length of the CDR3 is 15 residues. The DNA of the CDR3 is TGTGCCAGCAGCACGGTCCCAGTTAATCCGAATGGCTACACCTTC. The encoded protein is CASSTVPVNPNGYTF.

The rearrangement joins TRBV6-1 to TRBJ2-7; D perhaps matches TRBD1 (6 bases). Germline V gives CDR1 MNHNS, CDR2 SASEGT. Trimming left V 2 bases short and J 1 base short, with 12 bases between. There are 15 residues in the CDR3. The CDR3, as DNA: TGTGCCAGCAGTGAACCCAGGGGAATTTCCTACGAGCAGTACTTC. This codes for CASSEPRGISYEQYF.

The V and J genes are TRBV4-1 and TRBJ1-5; no definite D call. The length of the CDR3 is 13 residues. The germline gives CDR1 MGHRA, CDR2 YSYEKL. V was trimmed by 3 bases and J by 3 bases, leaving 6 bases between them. The CDR3 protein is CASSHVNNQPQHF. The CDR3 DNA is TGCGCCAGCAGCCATGTCAACAATCAGCCCCAGCATTTT.

This clone was counted a single time. This rearrangement joins TRBV4-3 to TRBJ1-1; TRBD1 might be the D (5 bases). The CDR3 spans 12 residues. Germline CDR1 LGHNA, CDR2 YSLEER. V was trimmed by 4 bases and J by 8 bases, leaving 11 bases between them. DNA for the CDR3: TGCGCCAGCAGCCCTTCTGGGGGAGAAGCTTTCTTT. Translating it yields CASSPSGGEAFF.

This clone was detected only once. This chain uses TRBV10-3 with TRBJ1-6; D is unclear. The germline gives CDR1 ENHRY, CDR2 SYGVKD. V was pared by 0 bases and J by 0 bases, with 9 bases between. The CDR3 is made up of 17 amino acids. CDR3 loop: CAISESGRSSYNSPLHF. DNA for the CDR3: TGTGCCATCAGTGAGTCGGGTAGGAGCTCCTATAATTCACCCCTCCACTTT.

The chain uses TRBV18 and TRBJ1-5; D gene ambiguous. Between the trimmed V and J ends, which lost 2 bases and 6 bases, there was a span of 17 bases. The CDR3 covers 16 residues. Germline V gives CDR1 KGHSH, CDR2 LQKENI. The CDR3 is CASSPSGPWIGQPQHF. Written as DNA, the CDR3 is TGTGCCAGCTCACCAAGCGGGCCGTGGATCGGTCAGCCCCAGCATTTT.

This clone was counted a few times. The J gene is TRBJ1-6, the V gene TRBV18; D is unclear. The CDR3 sequence is 14 residues long. Trimming removed 3 bases at V and 6 bases at J, with 9 bases between. CDR1 and CDR2 from the germline V gene are KGHSH and LQKENI. The CDR3 loop reads CASSPTGGNSPLHF. CDR3 DNA: TGTGCCAGCTCACCGACGGGAGGTAATTCACCCCTCCACTTT.

The chain couples TRBV7-8 to TRBJ2-3; TRBD1 matches 7 bases. Germline loops: CDR1 SGHVS, CDR2 FQNEAQ. V shed 0 bases and J 0 bases; nucleotides not matched to a gene: 0. The length of the CDR3 is 15 residues. The CDR3: CASSLAGQSTDTQYF. The CDR3 DNA sequence: TGTGCCAGCAGCTTAGCGGGACAGAGCACAGATACGCAGTATTTT.